The text below deals with one T cell receptor beta chain. Seattle participants joined during active infection and were tracked over time. The source of the sample is a study of blood T cell repertoires in COVID-19. Study-level background: COVID-19 samples collected from the United States, Italy and Spain covered acute and convalescent phases. From T cells, B-cell-depleted T cells, or PBMCs came the material, which was cDNA or gDNA.

Sequencing was performed with immunoSEQ multiplex PCR; in TCRdb, only in-frame clones are kept and a portion is missing. Of about 220,000 clones in the sample, almost 85% were seen once. This CDR3 has 14 amino acids. Trimming at V came to 5 bases and at J to 7 bases, leaving 10 bases not matched to a gene. Germline lookup yields CDR1 SGHRS and CDR2 YFSETQ. This sequence originates from a woman aged 70-85 years with COVID-19, enrolled during active disease. The sequenced sample consisted of peripheral blood. The chain carries TRBV5-1 and TRBJ2-7, with 9 bases that match TRBD1. CDR3 residues: CASRPGTGPGEQYF. The CDR3 DNA sequence: TGCGCCAGCAGACCCGGGACAGGGCCCGGTGAGCAGTACTTC.